One and the same sample provided the 19 T cell receptor beta chains below, sequenced in a study of T cell responses to AZD1222 COVID-19 vaccine. TCRdb's copy holds only in-frame clones and misses some; the assay was immunoSEQ multiplex PCR. The table shows 130,000 to 150,000 clones, with 88% occurring only once. Specimen: peripheral blood, collected on day 0 of AZD1222 vaccination. The receptors were sampled from an adult in good health.

The rearrangement uses TRBV12-3 or TRBV12-4 and TRBJ1-2, with D unclear. The CDR3 sequence is 12 residues long. The V gene lost 4 bases and the J gene lost 14 bases, with 17 bases spanning the gap. The CDR3: CASSYLGRRNTF. In DNA, the CDR3 is TGTGCCAGCAGTTACCTGGGGAGGAGGAATACCTTC.

CDR3: CASSSQGRGNYGYTF. The CDR3 nucleotides are TGTGCCAGCAGCTCACAGGGCCGGGGGAACTATGGCTACACCTTC. The genes are TRBV7-6 and TRBJ1-2; weak D call: TRBD1 (6 bases). The CDR3 loop spans 15 amino acids. Germline V gene lookup returns CDR1 SGHVS and CDR2 FNYEAQ. Trimming removed 4 bases at V and 2 bases at J, with 14 bases between.

This rearrangement joins TRBV19 to TRBJ2-7; tentative D call: TRBD1 (7 bases). V lost 7 bases, J lost 1 base, and 17 bases lay in between. CDR3 length equals 15 residues. Germline V gives CDR1 LNHDA, CDR2 SQIVND (reference sequence). CDR3 DNA: TGTGCCAGTACCGATCCAGGGGGGCCTTCCTACGAGCAGTACTTC. Its translation: CASTDPGGPSYEQYF.

This chain connects TRBV6-5 to TRBJ1-5; D possibly corresponds to TRBD1 (6 bases). V dropped 6 bases and J dropped 4 bases, with 16 bases sitting between them. Germline V CDR1 and CDR2: MNHEY, SVGAGI. The length of the CDR3 is 15 residues. The CDR3 sequence: CASRPPGGANQPQHF. The CDR3 DNA follows: TGTGCCAGCAGGCCTCCGGGGGGCGCGAATCAGCCCCAGCATTTT.

The V call is TRBV21-1, the J call TRBJ1-3; the table's TRBD1 call for D was not verified on the DNA. TRBV21-1 is a listed pseudogene. The CDR3 is 18 residues long. The CDR3, as DNA: TGTGCCAGCAGCAAAGAAAGGCGGCGAGGACAGAGTGGAAACACCATATATTTT. Translation gives CASSKERRRGQSGNTIYF.

The rearrangement uses TRBV5-6 and TRBJ1-2; maybe TRBD1 (5 bases). Germline assignment: CDR1 SGHDT and CDR2 YYEEEE. The CDR3 covers 14 residues. V shed 1 base and J shed 2 bases, with 9 bases lying between them. In nucleotides, the CDR3 is TGTGCCAGCAGCTTGACAGGTGTAAACTATGGCTACACCTTC. It yields the protein CASSLTGVNYGYTF.

The V and J genes are TRBV3-1 (or the pseudogene TRBV3-2) and TRBJ2-2; D gene ambiguous. The germline CDR1 and CDR2 sequences are LGHDT and YNNKEL (reference sequence). The CDR3 extends over 11 amino acids. The V end lost 5 bases, the J end lost 8 bases, and 6 bases lay between the germline ends. The CDR3 sequence is CASSKAGELFF. The CDR3 nucleotides read TGTGCCAGCAGCAAAGCGGGGGAGCTGTTTTTT.

This chain connects TRBV28 to TRBJ2-7; D not resolved. V gave up 6 bases and J gave up 3 bases, with 6 bases separating them. CDR1 is MDHEN and CDR2 is SYDVKM in the germline V gene. The CDR3 contains 11 residues. The CDR3 DNA reads TGTGCCAGCAGGTACCGCTACGAGCAGTACTTC. Its protein is CASRYRYEQYF.

A single count supports this clone. The chain uses TRBV6-1 and TRBJ2-7; D remains unclear. The CDR3 extends over 13 amino acids. CDR1 is MNHNS, CDR2 SASEGT, per germline. The germline V and J ends were trimmed by 1 base and 4 bases, with 8 bases remaining between them. The CDR3: CASSEGILYEQYF. CDR3 DNA sequence: TGTGCCAGCAGTGAAGGGATCTTATACGAGCAGTACTTC.

The chain recombines TRBV4-3 with TRBJ2-2, with TRBD2 matching over 9 bases. Looked up from germline, CDR1 is LGHNA and CDR2 is YSLEER. Losses at the gene ends were 1 base for V and 4 bases for J; bases not matched to a gene: 4. The CDR3 has 16 residues. CDR3 in amino acids: CASSQVAGVPTGELFF. Here the CDR3 DNA reads TGCGCCAGCAGCCAAGTAGCGGGGGTCCCCACCGGGGAGCTGTTTTTT.

This clone was detected a few times. The chain uses TRBV7-2 and TRBJ2-7; perhaps TRBD1 as D (6 bases). There are 14 residues in the CDR3. V lost 2 bases, J lost 6 bases, and 14 bases lay in between. Per germline, CDR1 SGHTA and CDR2 FQGNSA. The CDR3 sequence: CASSLSFQGSEQYF. The CDR3 DNA is TGTGCCAGCAGCTTAAGTTTCCAGGGGAGCGAGCAGTACTTC.

The chain uses TRBV21-1 and TRBJ2-7; the D call in the table, TRBD1, was not verified against the DNA. TRBV21-1 is designated a pseudogene. The CDR3 consists of 13 residues. CDR3 DNA sequence: TGTGCCAGCGGGGACAGGGGAGAGGACGAGCAGTACTTC. Its translation is CASGDRGEDEQYF.

This sequence joins TRBV6-5 and TRBJ2-7; a weak D match, TRBD2 (5 bases). Germline lookup yields CDR1 MNHEY and CDR2 SVGAGI. The V end was cut by 5 bases, the J end by 2 bases, with 10 bases between. This CDR3 comprises 13 residues. The CDR3 DNA follows: TGTGCCAGCAGTCCCGGACTCACCTACGAGCAGTACTTC. As protein: CASSPGLTYEQYF.

The rearrangement links TRBV20-1 to TRBJ2-3, with 8 bases identical to TRBD1. CDR1 is DFQATT and CDR2 is SNEGSKA in the germline V gene (reference sequence). The ends lost 3 bases at V and 2 bases at J; junction bases unmatched: 4. The CDR3 covers 14 residues. The CDR3 nucleotides are TGCAGTGCTAGTCAGGGGGCGGACACAGATACGCAGTATTTT. This gives the protein CSASQGADTDTQYF.

The chain combines TRBV3-1 (or the pseudogene TRBV3-2) with TRBJ1-2; 8 positions agree with TRBD1. Losses at the gene ends were 6 bases for V and 6 bases for J; bases not matched to a gene: 18. The CDR3 runs 17 residues. CDR1 and CDR2 (germline): LGHDT, YNNKEL (reference sequence). CDR3 amino acids: CASSPRATRGRKDGYTF. DNA for the CDR3: TGTGCCAGCAGTCCACGAGCTACCAGGGGGCGTAAGGATGGCTACACCTTC.

Comments on this clone: Relative to the germline gene, one junction end is altered; a read error may explain this. The chain is built from TRBV6-5 and TRBJ1-1; D is ambiguous. The CDR3 contains 14 residues. The V gene's germline CDR1 is MNHEY and CDR2 SVGAGI. The CDR3 reads CASSYAKPNAEAFF. CDR3 DNA sequence: TGTGCCAGCAGTTACGCAAAACCGAACGCTGAAGCTTTCTTT.

The J gene is TRBJ1-3, the V gene TRBV7-9, with D unresolved. The length of the CDR3 is 13 residues. Germline V gene lookup returns CDR1 SEHNR and CDR2 FQNEAQ (reference sequence). The V end was cut by 5 bases, the J end by 0 bases, with 5 bases between. For the CDR3, the DNA is TGTGCCAGCAGCGTTTACTCTGGAAACACCATATATTTT. Translated, it gives CASSVYSGNTIYF.

The chain has TRBV5-1 and TRBJ1-3; no clear D gene. This CDR3 contains 15 residues. Germline lookup yields CDR1 SGHRS and CDR2 YFSETQ. Trimming took off 0 bases at V and 2 bases at J, with 9 bases between the two ends. This CDR3 is CASSLEIKTGNTIYF. In DNA, the CDR3 is TGCGCCAGCAGCTTGGAAATTAAAACTGGAAACACCATATATTTT.

The gene calls are TRBV5-1 and TRBJ1-4, with a weak D call TRBD1 (6 bases). The CDR3 totals 17 residues. Germline assignment: CDR1 SGHRS and CDR2 YFSETQ. V was pared by 2 bases and J by 8 bases, with 22 bases between. CDR3 loop: CASSLRGGGEYSEKLFF. The CDR3 DNA reads TGCGCCAGCAGCTTACGGGGGGGCGGCGAATATTCGGAAAAACTGTTTTTT.